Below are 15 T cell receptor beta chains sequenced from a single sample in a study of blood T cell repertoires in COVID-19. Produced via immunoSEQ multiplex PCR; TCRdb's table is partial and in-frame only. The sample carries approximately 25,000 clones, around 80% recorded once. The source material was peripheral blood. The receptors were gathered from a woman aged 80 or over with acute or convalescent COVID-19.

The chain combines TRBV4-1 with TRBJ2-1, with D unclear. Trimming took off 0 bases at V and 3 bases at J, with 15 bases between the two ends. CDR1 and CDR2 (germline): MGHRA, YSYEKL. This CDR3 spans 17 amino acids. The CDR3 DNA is TGCGCCAGCAGCCAAGATCCAATCACATCGCTCTACAATGAGCAGTTCTTC. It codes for CASSQDPITSLYNEQFF.

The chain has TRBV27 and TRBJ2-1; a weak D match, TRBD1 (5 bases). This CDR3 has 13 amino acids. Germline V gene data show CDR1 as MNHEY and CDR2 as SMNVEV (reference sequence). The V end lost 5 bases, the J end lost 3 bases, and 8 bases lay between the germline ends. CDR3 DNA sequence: TGTGCCAGCAGTCCCAGGGTCTACAATGAGCAGTTCTTC. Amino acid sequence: CASSPRVYNEQFF.

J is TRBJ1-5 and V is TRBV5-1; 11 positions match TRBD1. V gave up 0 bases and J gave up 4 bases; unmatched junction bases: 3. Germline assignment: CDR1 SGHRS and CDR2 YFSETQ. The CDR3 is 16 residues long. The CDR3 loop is CASSLEGTGGNQPQHF. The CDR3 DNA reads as TGCGCCAGCAGCTTGGAGGGGACAGGGGGTAATCAGCCCCAGCATTTT.

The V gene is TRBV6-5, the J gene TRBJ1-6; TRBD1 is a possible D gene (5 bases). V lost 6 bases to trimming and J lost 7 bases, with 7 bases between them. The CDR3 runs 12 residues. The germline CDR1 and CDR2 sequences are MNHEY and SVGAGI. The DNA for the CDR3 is TGTGCCAGCAGGCCAGGGAATTCACCCCTCCACTTT. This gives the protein CASRPGNSPLHF.

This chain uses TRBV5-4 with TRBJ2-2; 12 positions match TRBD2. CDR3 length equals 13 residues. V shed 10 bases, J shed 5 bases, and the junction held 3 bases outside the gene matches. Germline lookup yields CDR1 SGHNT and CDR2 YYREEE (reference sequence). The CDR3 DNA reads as TGTGCCGTGGGGACTAGCGGGACCGGGGAGCTGTTTTTT. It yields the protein CAVGTSGTGELFF.

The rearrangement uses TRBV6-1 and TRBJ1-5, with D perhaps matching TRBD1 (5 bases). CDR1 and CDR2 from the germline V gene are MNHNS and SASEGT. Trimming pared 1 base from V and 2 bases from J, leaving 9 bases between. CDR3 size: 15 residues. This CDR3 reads CASSEGVGGNQPQHF. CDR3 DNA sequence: TGTGCCAGCAGTGAAGGGGTAGGGGGCAATCAGCCCCAGCATTTT.

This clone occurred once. CDR3 DNA: TGTGCCAGCAGCTCAGGGACTAGCGGGATGTCAGACAATGAGCAGTTCTTC. This codes for CASSSGTSGMSDNEQFF. The genes are TRBV5-4 and TRBJ2-1, with TRBD2 matching 13 bases. Trimming removed 3 bases from V and 5 bases from J; junction bases left unmatched: 8. There are 17 residues in the CDR3. Per germline, CDR1 SGHNT and CDR2 YYREEE (reference sequence).

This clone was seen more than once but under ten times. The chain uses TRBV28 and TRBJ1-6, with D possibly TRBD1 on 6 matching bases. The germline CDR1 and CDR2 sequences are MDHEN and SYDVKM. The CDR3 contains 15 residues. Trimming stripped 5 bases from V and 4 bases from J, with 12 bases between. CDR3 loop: CASSGATGYNSPLHF. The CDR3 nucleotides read TGTGCCAGCAGTGGGGCGACAGGTTATAATTCACCCCTCCACTTT.

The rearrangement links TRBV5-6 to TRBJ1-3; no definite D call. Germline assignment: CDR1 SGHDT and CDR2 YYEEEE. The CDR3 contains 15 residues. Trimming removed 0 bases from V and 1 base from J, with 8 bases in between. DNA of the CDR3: TGTGCCAGCAGCTTGGCGGCGGTTTCTGGAAACACCATATATTTT. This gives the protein CASSLAAVSGNTIYF.

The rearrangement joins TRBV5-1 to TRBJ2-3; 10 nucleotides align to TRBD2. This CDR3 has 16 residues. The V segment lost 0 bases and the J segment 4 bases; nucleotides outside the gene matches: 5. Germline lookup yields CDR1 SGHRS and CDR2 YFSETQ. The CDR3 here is CASSLGASGSADTQYF. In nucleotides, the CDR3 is TGCGCCAGCAGCTTGGGAGCTAGCGGGAGTGCAGATACGCAGTATTTT.

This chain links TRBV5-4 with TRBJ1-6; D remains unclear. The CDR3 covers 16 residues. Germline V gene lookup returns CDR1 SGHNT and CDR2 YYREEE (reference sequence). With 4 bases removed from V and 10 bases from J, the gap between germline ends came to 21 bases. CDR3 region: CASSVFASFEGSPLHF. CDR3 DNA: TGTGCCAGCAGCGTCTTTGCGTCCTTCGAGGGATCACCCCTCCACTTT. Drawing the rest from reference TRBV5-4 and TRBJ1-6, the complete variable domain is ETGVTQSPTHLIKTRGQQVTLRCSSQSGHNTVSWYQQALGQGPQFIFQYYREEENGRGNFPPRFSGLQFPNYSSELNVNALELDDSALYLCASSVFASFEGSPLHFGNGTRLTVT.

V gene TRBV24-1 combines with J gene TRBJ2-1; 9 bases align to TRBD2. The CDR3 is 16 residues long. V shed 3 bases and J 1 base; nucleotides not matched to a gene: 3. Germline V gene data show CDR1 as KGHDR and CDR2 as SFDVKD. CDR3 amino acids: CATSDPLAGSYNEQFF. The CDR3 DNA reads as TGTGCCACCAGTGATCCCCTAGCGGGGTCCTACAATGAGCAGTTCTTC.

CDR3 sequence reads: CARRAARPNEKLFF. Written as DNA, the CDR3 is TGTGCCAGAAGGGCTGCGCGGCCTAATGAAAAACTGTTTTTT. The V gene is TRBV5-3, the J gene TRBJ1-4; no clear D gene. Being an ORF, TRBV5-3 has a function that is uncertain. The CDR3 spans 14 residues. V lost 5 bases and J 3 bases, leaving 11 bases between the germline ends.

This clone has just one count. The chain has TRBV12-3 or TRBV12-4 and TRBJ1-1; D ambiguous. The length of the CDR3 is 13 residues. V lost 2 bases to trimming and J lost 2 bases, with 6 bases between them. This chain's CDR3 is CASSLNSNTEAFF. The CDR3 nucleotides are TGTGCCAGCAGTTTAAACAGCAACACTGAAGCTTTCTTT.

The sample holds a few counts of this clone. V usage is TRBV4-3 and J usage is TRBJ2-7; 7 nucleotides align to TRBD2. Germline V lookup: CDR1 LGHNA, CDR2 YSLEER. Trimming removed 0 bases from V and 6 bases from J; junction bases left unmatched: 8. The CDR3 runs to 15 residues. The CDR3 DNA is TGCGCCAGCAGCCAAGATGATGGGGGGGTACGCGAGCAGTACTTC. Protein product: CASSQDDGGVREQYF.